This T cell receptor beta chain was profiled in a study of blood T cell repertoires in COVID-19. Across the study: There were acute and convalescent COVID-19 samples, and they came from the United States, Italy and Spain.

The table came from immunoSEQ multiplex PCR; TCRdb's copy has only in-frame clones and leaves some out. This table holds some 150,000 clones, 65% to 90% found once. About this clone: The junction departs from germline at one end; a sequencing error may be responsible.

The sequence came from a man in his fifties or sixties with acute or convalescent COVID-19. The sample taken for sequencing was peripheral blood.

The CDR3, as DNA: TGTACCAGCAGTTCACCGGGACACATGAACACTGAAGCTTTCTTT. Translating gives CTSSSPGHMNTEAFF. This chain links TRBV28 with TRBJ1-1, with D perhaps TRBD1 (6 bases). CDR1 and CDR2 (germline): MDHEN, SYDVKM. The CDR3 runs 15 residues.